This T cell receptor (beta chain) was retrieved from a study of T cell responses to AZD1222 COVID-19 vaccine (dated by TCRdb to the early 2020s). Study-level background: Because spike-specific TCR depth and breadth did not differ between the two schedules, AZD1222 recipients who got a second dose at roughly 4 weeks were pooled with those who got a second dose at roughly 12 weeks. Trial participants were enrolled into age subgroups of 18-55, 56-69 and 70-plus years, which contained approximately 150, 30 and 60 TCR-sequenced participants, respectively. TCR sequencing was performed for about 250 trial participants, of whom 200 to 220 were given two doses of AZD1222 and some 25 were given two doses of MenACWY control vaccine.

Regarding this clone: Its antigen target is currently unknown. Within one base of it there is no much larger clone, and no base qualities were kept.

What the authors observed across the whole study: Nearly half of unique spike-specific TCRs reportedly recognized epitopes outside regions mutated in the B.1.351 and B.1.1.7 variants. Spike-specific TCR breadth and depth rose significantly after two AZD1222 doses compared with day 0 and with MenACWY recipients. Conclusions about previously exposed vaccinees are limited, since just 5 or 6 AZD1222 recipients were seropositive for SARS-CoV-2 at baseline. Vaccine-associated CD4 TCRs spanned the whole spike protein, with dominant responses in regions 160-218 and 743-854. Participants were mostly white British and included more females than males, and it was suggested by the authors that clonal diversity may have been underestimated. The 56-69-year group was small, and its depth increase did not reach significance, likely because of low power. Because no samples from the day 14 peak response were available, repertoires could be characterized only after the peak T cell response.

The CDR3 regions of human TCRbeta chains were analyzed by immunosequencing. Turning to the authors' computational methods: TCRs in the repertoires were compared against a reference library of SARS-CoV-2-specific TCRs that had been generated with the MIRA antigen-specificity platform. Breadth was defined as the fraction of unique TCRs that were SARS-CoV-2-associated. Depth was defined as the fraction of total T cells that were SARS-CoV-2-associated. Using the MIRA data, every spike-specific TCR was mapped to the spike region that the TCR reacted to and assigned to either a CD4 or a CD8 class. Log10-transformed breadth and depth values were compared by one-way ANOVA with Sidak's multiple comparisons tests. TCRdb mirrors the immuneACCESS table, restricted to in-frame sequences. Some clones are absent from its copies; in checked studies, under half trace to an unresolved V gene, and the reason for the others is unknown. That table gives V, J and clone size, and the DNA gave D and trimming. For this sample the table gives about 130,000 clones, of which around 92% were detected only once. Clones ranked in the top ten supply approximately 4.2% of the sample.

Per the publication, the time point label means: baseline before first vaccination. Samples from vaccinated people were obtained from the UK trials COV001 and COV002, which included a single-blind randomized controlled phase 2/3 trial of AZD1222 (ChAdOx1 nCoV-19) in healthy adults. For TCRbeta chain sequencing, PBMC samples were collected from trial participants at day 0 and at day 28 after the second dose. Measured from the cysteine to the phenylalanine, the CDR3 is 15 residues long. The read is trimmed to its CDR3 DNA, 45 bases read in frame from base 1. The junction carries 20 bases between V and J, which are trimmed by 6 bases and 6 bases respectively. The germline V gene specifies MNHEY as CDR1 and SVGAGI as CDR2.

The specimen comprised peripheral blood, sampled on day 0 of AZD1222 vaccination. The sequence was collected from an adult in good health. Recombination joined TRBV6-5 with TRBJ1-1; a tentative D call is TRBD1 (5 bases match). The DNA sequence is given as TGTGCCAGCAGCCGCCCCCAGGGTCCGGGAGCTGAAGCTTTCTTT. This translates into CASSRPQGPGAEAFF.